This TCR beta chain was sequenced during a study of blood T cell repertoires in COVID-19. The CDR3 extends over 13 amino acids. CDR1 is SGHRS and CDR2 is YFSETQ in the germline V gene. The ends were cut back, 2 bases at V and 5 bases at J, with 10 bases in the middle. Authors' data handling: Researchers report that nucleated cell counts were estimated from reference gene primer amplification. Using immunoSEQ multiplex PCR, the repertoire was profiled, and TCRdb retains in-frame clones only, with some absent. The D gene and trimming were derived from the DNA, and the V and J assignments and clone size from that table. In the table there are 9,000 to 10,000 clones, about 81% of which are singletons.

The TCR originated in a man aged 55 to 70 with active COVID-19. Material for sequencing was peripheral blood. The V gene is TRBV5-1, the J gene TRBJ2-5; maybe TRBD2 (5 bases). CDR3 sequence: CASSLQERETQYF. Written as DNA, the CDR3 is TGCGCCAGCAGCTTACAAGAGCGGGAGACCCAGTACTTC.